Each of the 23 T cell receptor beta chains below was sequenced from the same sample in a study of blood T cell repertoires in COVID-19. This table comes from immunoSEQ multiplex PCR, and its TCRdb copy is limited to in-frame clones, with some not included. Altogether 150,000 to 200,000 clones are present, approximately 87% being singletons, with the ten largest covering 6.6%. The specimen sequenced was PBMCs or T cells enriched from blood (not recorded which). These receptors were collected from a woman in her 50s who had recovered from COVID-19.

The chain recombines TRBV6-6 with TRBJ1-4; TRBD1 might be the D (5 bases). This CDR3 comprises 15 residues. The ends were cut back, 2 bases at V and 4 bases at J, with 11 bases in the middle. CDR1 and CDR2 (germline): MNHNY, SVGAGI (reference sequence). For the CDR3, the DNA is TGTGCCAGCAGTTACCTGACAGACCATAATGAAAAACTGTTTTTT. Encoded protein: CASSYLTDHNEKLFF.

V gene TRBV11-2 combines with J gene TRBJ2-3; 10 nucleotides line up with TRBD2. CDR3 length: 15 amino acids. Germline assignment: CDR1 SGHAT and CDR2 FQNNGV. With 2 bases clipped from V and 1 base from J, the junction kept 0 bases outside the gene matches. CDR3 DNA sequence: TGTGCCAGCAGCTTACTAGCGGGGGGCACAGATACGCAGTATTTT. It is translated as CASSLLAGGTDTQYF.

The chain recombines TRBV4-1 with TRBJ2-3; 10 bases align to TRBD1. Germline V gene data show CDR1 as MGHRA and CDR2 as YSYEKL. Trimming took 0 bases from V and 8 from J; bases not matched to a gene: 14. This CDR3 is 18 amino acids long. The CDR3 protein is CASSQDFLGTGDLGTQYF. The CDR3 DNA is TGCGCCAGCAGCCAAGATTTCTTGGGGACAGGGGACTTGGGTACGCAGTATTTT.

The chain combines TRBV11-3 with TRBJ1-3, with D possibly being TRBD1 (5 bases). CDR3 length equals 15 residues. The V gene's germline CDR1 is SGHNT and CDR2 YENEEA. The V end lost 5 bases, the J end lost 9 bases, and 20 bases lay between the germline ends. This CDR3 is CASSTGSFRVPTIYF. Here the CDR3 DNA reads TGTGCCAGCAGCACAGGCTCCTTCAGGGTACCCACCATATATTTT.

The rearrangement links TRBV7-3 to TRBJ2-2; a weak D match, TRBD1 (5 bases). The germline V gene has CDR1 SGHTA and CDR2 FQGTGA. CDR3 length: 14 residues. V was shortened by 4 bases and J by 4 bases, with 10 bases between the two germline ends. For the CDR3, the DNA is TGTGCCAGCAGCTATTTCCAGGGCACCGGGGAGCTGTTTTTT. Translation gives CASSYFQGTGELFF.

The V gene is TRBV5-4, the J gene TRBJ2-1; D is perhaps TRBD1 (6 bases). Trimming took 1 base from V and 12 from J, leaving 8 bases between them. CDR1 and CDR2 from the germline V gene are SGHNT and YYREEE (reference sequence). CDR3 size: 11 residues. In DNA form, the CDR3 reads TGTGCCAGCAGCTTGCCAGGGGTGCAGTTCTTC. This codes for CASSLPGVQFF.

V gene TRBV6-1 combines with J gene TRBJ1-5; 9 nucleotides match TRBD1. The CDR3 runs 16 residues. Germline CDR1 and CDR2: MNHNS and SASEGT. The trim removed 4 bases at V and 6 bases at J, leaving 10 bases unmatched. CDR3 nucleotide sequence: TGTGCCAGCAGTGGGGGCCTGACAGGGGGAGGTCAGCCCCAGCATTTT. Translated: CASSGGLTGGGQPQHF.

The J gene is TRBJ1-4, the V gene TRBV4-2; the D is unclear. Per germline, CDR1 LGHNA and CDR2 YNFKEQ. V lost 3 bases and J 0 bases, leaving 5 bases between the germline ends. This CDR3 spans 14 amino acids. The CDR3 bases are TGTGCCAGCAGCCAGCGATCAACTAATGAAAAACTGTTTTTT. Its protein is CASSQRSTNEKLFF.

The chain links TRBV11-3 to TRBJ2-7; D might be TRBD1 (7 bases). The CDR3 runs 18 residues. The V gene lost 3 bases and the J gene lost 2 bases, with 23 bases spanning the gap. CDR1 and CDR2 (germline): SGHNT, YENEEA. The CDR3 loop reads CASSLLGGRDSFPYEQYF. The CDR3 DNA reads as TGTGCCAGCAGCTTGTTAGGAGGGCGGGACAGCTTTCCCTACGAGCAGTACTTC.

CDR3 in amino acids: CASSIRGFGSPLHF. DNA for the CDR3: TGTGCCAGTAGTATTAGGGGATTCGGTTCACCCCTCCACTTT. The chain joins TRBV19 to TRBJ1-6; tentative D call: TRBD1 (5 bases). The V end was cut by 3 bases, the J end by 9 bases, with 12 bases between. The CDR3 is 14 amino acids. Per the germline V gene, CDR1 is LNHDA and CDR2 is SQIVND (reference sequence).

The rearrangement uses TRBV7-8 and TRBJ2-1; 7 positions agree with TRBD1. With V trimmed by 5 bases and J by 6 bases, 10 bases remained unmatched. Germline lookup yields CDR1 SGHVS and CDR2 FQNEAQ. This CDR3 is 15 amino acids long. The CDR3 nucleotides are TGTGCCAGCAGCCGAGACAGGGTTGGAGGCAATGAGCAGTTCTTC. Protein: CASSRDRVGGNEQFF.

The gene calls are TRBV6-5 and TRBJ2-2, with a possible D match to TRBD2 (5 bases). The V end lost 7 bases, the J end lost 3 bases, and 12 bases lay between the germline ends. From germline, CDR1 is MNHEY and CDR2 SVGAGI. The CDR3 covers 14 residues. The CDR3 bases are TGTGCCAGCAAACCCGAGGGAGACACCGGGGAGCTGTTTTTT. This codes for CASKPEGDTGELFF.

This chain joins TRBV7-6 and TRBJ1-2, with 7 nucleotides matching TRBD1. Germline lookup yields CDR1 SGHVS and CDR2 FNYEAQ. With V trimmed by 5 bases and J by 4 bases, 10 bases remained unmatched. CDR3 length: 15 residues. In DNA form, the CDR3 reads TGTGCCAGCAGCCCGGGACAGACTGGCGGCTATGGCTACACCTTC. The encoded protein is CASSPGQTGGYGYTF.

This clone occurred once. As DNA, the CDR3 is TGTGCCAGTGGTAACCCAGGGGGCGCGGACTATGGCTACACCTTC. Protein: CASGNPGGADYGYTF. The chain uses TRBV19 and TRBJ1-2; 8 bases fit TRBD1. Germline CDR1 is LNHDA and CDR2 is SQIVND (reference sequence). CDR3 length: 15 residues. The junction had 11 bases not matched to a gene; V was cut back by 8 bases and J by 3 bases.

This chain connects TRBV18 to TRBJ2-5; 8 positions agree with TRBD1. CDR1 and CDR2 from the germline V gene are KGHSH and LQKENI. Trimming cost V 2 bases and J 6 bases; bases outside gene matches: 2. The CDR3 totals 13 residues. CDR3 loop: CASSPGRGQTQYF. The CDR3 DNA sequence: TGTGCCAGCTCACCAGGCAGGGGGCAGACCCAGTACTTC. Full variable domain (outside the CDR3, taken from reference TRBV18 and TRBJ2-5): NAGVMQNPRHLVRRRGQEARLRCSPMKGHSHVYWYRQLPEEGLKFMVYLQKENIIDESGMPKERFSAEFPKEGPSILRIQQVVRGDSAAYFCASSPGRGQTQYFGPGTRLLVL.

The chain is built from TRBV4-3 and TRBJ2-3, with a weak D call TRBD1 (6 bases). The germline CDR1 and CDR2 sequences are LGHNA and YSLEER. CDR3 length: 13 residues. V was clipped by 8 bases and J by 6 bases, with 15 bases between them. Written as DNA, the CDR3 is TGCGCCAGCGGTGTCAGGGGCTCGGATACGCAGTATTTT. Translation: CASGVRGSDTQYF.

This clone was seen only once. The genes are TRBV5-1 and TRBJ1-4; D remains ambiguous. With 2 bases removed from V and 3 bases from J, the gap between germline ends came to 11 bases. The CDR3 has 15 residues. Germline assignment: CDR1 SGHRS and CDR2 YFSETQ. The CDR3 DNA follows: TGCGCCAGCAGCTTAAACCGTCTATCTAATGAAAAACTGTTTTTT. As protein: CASSLNRLSNEKLFF.

This rearrangement joins TRBV7-3 to TRBJ2-1; the match to TRBD2 covers 12 bases. The germline CDR1 and CDR2 sequences are SGHTA and FQGTGA. The CDR3 spans 16 residues. The junction had 7 bases not matched to a gene; V was cut back by 5 bases and J by 5 bases. CDR3 amino acids: CASSDDRLAGDNEQFF. CDR3 nucleotide sequence: TGTGCCAGCAGCGACGATCGACTAGCGGGGGACAATGAGCAGTTCTTC.

This clone has just a few counts. The rearrangement joins TRBV7-7 to TRBJ2-2, with TRBD1 matching over 8 bases. Germline CDR1 SSHAT, CDR2 FNYEAQ (reference sequence). There are 14 residues in the CDR3. V lost 5 bases and J lost 6; bases outside the gene matches: 5. CDR3 DNA: TGTGCCAGCAGCCCTCAGGGGGCGGCCGGGGAGCTGTTTTTT. Translated, it gives CASSPQGAAGELFF.

CDR3 region: CASSPGASEHTDTQYF. In DNA form, the CDR3 reads TGTGCCAGCTCACCAGGGGCTAGCGAGCACACAGATACGCAGTATTTT. J is TRBJ2-3 and V is TRBV18; a possible D gene is TRBD2 (6 bases). The CDR3 is made up of 16 amino acids. Per the germline V gene, CDR1 is KGHSH and CDR2 is LQKENI. The V gene lost 2 bases and the J gene lost 2 bases, with 14 bases spanning the gap.

The J gene is TRBJ2-7, the V gene TRBV27, with 7 nucleotides matching TRBD1. V gave up 0 bases and J gave up 4 bases; unmatched junction bases: 9. Looked up from germline, CDR1 is MNHEY and CDR2 is SMNVEV (reference sequence). The CDR3 covers 16 residues. CDR3 loop: CASSLSPRDRTYEQYF. In DNA form, the CDR3 reads TGTGCCAGCAGTTTATCTCCCCGGGACAGAACTTACGAGCAGTACTTC.

The chain recombines TRBV27 with TRBJ2-6; 11 bases align to TRBD1. Trimming took 5 bases from V and 2 from J; bases not matched to a gene: 11. This CDR3 spans 19 amino acids. Germline assignment: CDR1 MNHEY and CDR2 SMNVEV (reference sequence). CDR3 sequence: CASSALGGDRGTGANVLTF. Here the CDR3 DNA reads TGTGCCAGCAGTGCGTTAGGGGGGGACAGGGGGACTGGGGCCAACGTCCTGACTTTC.

Points on this clone: Other DNA sequences in the same sample also yield this CDR3. The genes are TRBV19 and TRBJ2-1, with 7 bases lining up with TRBD1. Germline CDR1 LNHDA, CDR2 SQIVND (reference sequence). This CDR3 is built from 17 residues. Unmatched junction bases numbered 9, after V lost 0 bases and J lost 4 bases. The DNA of the CDR3 is TGTGCCAGTAGTATAGATTCCGGGACAGTCTATTACAATGAGCAGTTCTTC. Its translation: CASSIDSGTVYYNEQFF.